A single sample gave rise to the 30 T cell receptor beta chains below, sequenced in a study of cytomegalovirus exposure and HLA in healthy donors. Researchers ran the PCR with 60 Vbeta and 13 Jbeta primers. The assay was immunoSEQ multiplex PCR, and TCRdb's table has in-frame clones only and misses some. The table for this sample gives 120,000 to 150,000 clones. The sequenced material came from PBMCs. These receptors were obtained from a woman aged 18-29 years in good health and CMV-seronegative.

The CDR3 sequence is CRRGPETQYF. The CDR3 DNA reads TGCAGAAGGGGGCCAGAGACCCAGTACTTC. V gene TRBV29-1 combines with J gene TRBJ2-5; 7 bases map to TRBD1. The CDR3 spans 10 residues. Germline V gene lookup returns CDR1 SQVTM and CDR2 ANQGSEA.

The chain couples TRBV2 to TRBJ1-1; D possibly corresponds to TRBD1 (5 bases). V was clipped by 7 bases and J by 4 bases, with 16 bases between them. CDR3 length equals 14 residues. Germline CDR1 is SNHLY and CDR2 is FYNNEI. This CDR3 is CASTEGALVTEAFF. Written as DNA, the CDR3 is TGTGCCAGCACCGAAGGGGCGTTGGTCACTGAAGCTTTCTTT.

V is TRBV29-1 and J is TRBJ2-2; D call uncertain. The CDR3 has 14 residues. Trimming cost V 6 bases and J 0 bases, with 11 bases left between them. The germline V gene encodes CDR1 SQVTM and CDR2 ANQGSEA. The CDR3 spells CSVEQSANTGELFF. The CDR3 bases are TGCAGCGTGGAACAGAGCGCGAACACCGGGGAGCTGTTTTTT.

This chain uses TRBV5-1 with TRBJ2-1, with 11 bases that match TRBD2. V shed 7 bases and J 7 bases; nucleotides not matched to a gene: 13. This CDR3 comprises 16 residues. CDR1 is SGHRS and CDR2 is YFSETQ in the germline V gene. CDR3 protein: CASCSTPGLAANEQFF. CDR3 DNA: TGCGCCAGCTGCTCGACCCCGGGACTAGCGGCGAATGAGCAGTTCTTC.

The chain couples TRBV5-4 to TRBJ1-2, with 7 bases identical to TRBD1. The trim removed 4 bases at V and 4 bases at J, leaving 13 bases unmatched. Germline V lookup: CDR1 SGHNT, CDR2 YYREEE (reference sequence). The CDR3 spans 16 residues. Written as DNA, the CDR3 is TGTGCCAGCAGCAAGGAGGGGGCCTTTACAGGCTATGGCTACACCTTC. Translated: CASSKEGAFTGYGYTF.

The rearrangement uses TRBV6-1 and TRBJ1-2, with D possibly matching TRBD1 (6 bases). V dropped 3 bases and J dropped 4 bases, with 12 bases sitting between them. CDR1 and CDR2 from the germline V gene are MNHNS and SASEGT. The CDR3 is made up of 14 amino acids. The CDR3 reads CASSDEWTVYGYTF. In nucleotides, the CDR3 is TGTGCCAGCAGTGACGAATGGACAGTCTATGGCTACACCTTC.

V gene TRBV4-2 combines with J gene TRBJ1-2; D possibly corresponds to TRBD1 (5 bases). The CDR3 covers 15 residues. V lost 0 bases, J lost 4 bases, and 12 bases lay in between. Germline-derived CDR1 and CDR2 are LGHNA and YNFKEQ. CDR3 bases: TGTGCCAGCAGCCAAGAAGGGGTCGCGAGCTATGGCTACACCTTC. It specifies CASSQEGVASYGYTF.

This chain connects TRBV5-1 to TRBJ2-3; a weak D match, TRBD2 (6 bases). CDR1 and CDR2 (germline): SGHRS, YFSETQ. The CDR3 loop spans 17 amino acids. V was pared by 2 bases and J by 0 bases, with 16 bases between. In DNA, the CDR3 is TGCGCCAGCAGCTTAGGTATTTTAGCGGCTAGCACAGATACGCAGTATTTT. Its protein is CASSLGILAASTDTQYF. Full variable domain (remainder filled in from reference TRBV5-1 and TRBJ2-3): KAGVTQTPRYLIKTRGQQVTLSCSPISGHRSVSWYQQTPGQGLQFLFEYFSETQRNKGNFPGRFSGRQFSNSRSEMNVSTLELGDSALYLCASSLGILAASTDTQYFGPGTRLTVL.

The genes are TRBV5-4 and TRBJ2-4, with D maybe TRBD1 (6 bases). The CDR3 covers 13 residues. Germline CDR1 is SGHNT and CDR2 is YYREEE (reference sequence). V lost 4 bases, J lost 8 bases, and 13 bases lay in between. Written as DNA, the CDR3 is TGTGCCAGCAGCGCTACAGGGTTTGACATTCAGTACTTC. Amino acids: CASSATGFDIQYF.

The gene calls are TRBV28 and TRBJ2-7; TRBD1 might be the D (6 bases). Germline CDR1 is MDHEN and CDR2 is SYDVKM. The V end was cut by 5 bases, the J end by 4 bases, with 9 bases between. This CDR3 has 12 residues. In nucleotides, the CDR3 is TGTGCCAGCAGTACGGACAGATACGAGCAGTACGTC. Its protein is CASSTDRYEQYV.

V is TRBV11-3 and J is TRBJ1-1, with D perhaps matching TRBD1 (5 bases). Germline V gives CDR1 SGHNT, CDR2 YENEEA. This CDR3 region has 13 residues. Trimming stripped 2 bases from V and 4 bases from J, with 8 bases between. CDR3: CASSLRGGTEAFF. Written as DNA, the CDR3 is TGTGCCAGCAGCTTAAGGGGTGGCACTGAAGCTTTCTTT.

V is TRBV7-2 and J is TRBJ1-2, with 9 positions matching TRBD1. Per the germline V gene, CDR1 is SGHTA and CDR2 is FQGNSA. Losses at the gene ends were 4 bases for V and 7 bases for J; bases not matched to a gene: 4. The CDR3 runs 13 residues. DNA for the CDR3: TGTGCCAGCAGCTCGGGACAGGGAGGTGGCTACACCTTC. Translated, it gives CASSSGQGGGYTF.

The J gene is TRBJ2-1, the V gene TRBV12-5; the D gene is possibly TRBD1 (6 bases). The length of the CDR3 is 17 residues. Germline CDR1 LGHNT, CDR2 FRNRAP. The germline V and J ends were trimmed by 4 bases and 4 bases, with 20 bases remaining between them. Here the CDR3 reads CASGSTGISYAYNEQFF. DNA for the CDR3: TGTGCTAGTGGTTCCACAGGGATCTCCTATGCTTACAATGAGCAGTTCTTC.

The chain carries TRBV4-3 and TRBJ2-1, with D possibly matching TRBD2 (6 bases). Trimming took 4 bases from V and 5 from J, leaving 27 bases between them. The germline gives CDR1 LGHNA, CDR2 YSLEER. The CDR3 runs 19 residues. The CDR3 coding sequence is TGCGCCAGCAGCCCTTTACACGCGGGGAATCTTATTGGGGACAATGAGCAGTTCTTC. Protein product: CASSPLHAGNLIGDNEQFF.

The chain is built from TRBV5-6 and TRBJ2-7, with D perhaps TRBD2 (6 bases). This CDR3 contains 12 residues. Germline lookup yields CDR1 SGHDT and CDR2 YYEEEE. Trimming took 4 bases from V and 6 from J, leaving 11 bases between them. In DNA form, the CDR3 reads TGTGCCAGCAGCCGAAAGGAGGGCGAGCAGTACGTC. This sequence encodes CASSRKEGEQYV.

The CDR3 loop is CSVGSDTEAFF. The CDR3 DNA sequence: TGCAGCGTTGGTTCGGACACTGAAGCTTTCTTT. The chain links TRBV29-1 to TRBJ1-1; unclear D gene. Between the trimmed V and J ends, which lost 4 bases and 3 bases, there was a span of 6 bases. The CDR3 is made up of 11 amino acids. Germline V gene data show CDR1 as SQVTM and CDR2 as ANQGSEA.

V and J are TRBV27 and TRBJ2-5; D gene unclear. The CDR3 spans 12 residues. V dropped 0 bases and J dropped 5 bases, with 4 bases sitting between them. From germline, CDR1 is MNHEY and CDR2 SMNVEV (reference sequence). In DNA, the CDR3 is TGTGCCAGCAGTTTATCCGGGGAGACCCAGTACTTC. It codes for CASSLSGETQYF.

This sequence joins TRBV7-9 and TRBJ1-1, with TRBD1 matching over 8 bases. Germline CDR1 is SEHNR and CDR2 is FQNEAQ (reference sequence). Trimming took 3 bases from V and 6 from J; bases not matched to a gene: 9. This CDR3 comprises 15 residues. The CDR3 region is CASSLTTGGWAEAFF. CDR3 DNA: TGTGCCAGCAGCTTGACTACAGGGGGGTGGGCTGAAGCTTTCTTT.

The rearrangement uses TRBV5-1 and TRBJ2-2; 8 positions match TRBD1. Germline V CDR1 and CDR2: SGHRS, YFSETQ. The length of the CDR3 is 16 residues. Trimming at V came to 0 bases and at J to 1 base, leaving 2 bases not matched to a gene. CDR3 protein: CASSLGTGWNTGELFF. As DNA, the CDR3 is TGCGCCAGCAGCTTGGGGACAGGGTGGAACACCGGGGAGCTGTTTTTT.

The rearrangement uses TRBV30 and TRBJ2-5; D remains ambiguous. Trimming took 3 bases from V and 0 from J, leaving 11 bases between them. The CDR3 covers 14 residues. The germline V gene encodes CDR1 GTSNPN and CDR2 SVGIG (reference sequence). In DNA, the CDR3 is TGTGCCTGGAGCGCTCGCTACTACCAAGAGACCCAGTACTTC. It is translated as CAWSARYYQETQYF.

This chain links TRBV9 with TRBJ2-6; 12 bases are shared with TRBD2. The CDR3 totals 18 residues. Losses at the gene ends were 9 bases for V and 2 bases for J; bases not matched to a gene: 12. Germline CDR1 and CDR2: SGDLS and YYNGEE. The chain's CDR3 is CATGQTSGSPPGANVLTF. CDR3 nucleotide sequence: TGTGCCACCGGACAGACTAGCGGGAGTCCGCCTGGGGCCAACGTCCTGACTTTC.

The chain links TRBV9 to TRBJ2-1; D possibly corresponds to TRBD2 (5 bases). V lost 0 bases, J lost 6 bases, and 13 bases lay in between. CDR1 and CDR2 (germline): SGDLS, YYNGEE. CDR3 length: 15 amino acids. The CDR3 DNA reads as TGTGCCAGCAGCGTAGGGGCTAGCTGGGGCAATGAGCAGTTCTTC. Encoded protein: CASSVGASWGNEQFF.

This chain uses TRBV25-1 with TRBJ2-5; TRBD2 aligns across 14 bases. The J call may be faulty, since TRBJ2-7 better matches the DNA end. CDR1 MGHDK and CDR2 SYGVNS come from the germline V gene. The CDR3 contains 15 residues. CDR3 sequence (DNA): TGTGCCAGCAGTGCCGGGACTAGCGGGAGTTACGAGCAGTACTTC. Residues: CASSAGTSGSYEQYF.

The gene calls are TRBV9 and TRBJ2-7; 11 positions match TRBD2. The CDR3 length is 19 residues. The ends lost 0 bases at V and 2 bases at J; junction bases unmatched: 13. The germline V gene has CDR1 SGDLS and CDR2 YYNGEE. CDR3 nucleotide sequence: TGTGCCAGCAGCGTAGAGGGAAGGACCGGGACTAGCGGAACCTACGAGCAGTACTTC. It codes for CASSVEGRTGTSGTYEQYF.

The chain has TRBV5-4 and TRBJ1-2, with 7 bases fitting TRBD1. The CDR3 contains 14 residues. CDR1 is SGHNT, CDR2 YYREEE, per germline (reference sequence). V was pared by 0 bases and J by 2 bases, with 1 base of the junction left unmatched. CDR3: CASSLVQGNYGYTF. CDR3 bases: TGTGCCAGCAGCTTGGTACAGGGGAACTATGGCTACACCTTC.

This rearrangement joins TRBV7-3 to TRBJ2-5; 15 bases line up with TRBD2. Trimming removed 5 bases from V and 5 bases from J; junction bases left unmatched: 6. Germline V gene sequence: CDR1 SGHTA, CDR2 FQGTGA. CDR3 length: 16 residues. CDR3 region: CASSAGLAGGPETQYF. The CDR3 DNA is TGTGCCAGCAGCGCCGGACTAGCGGGAGGGCCGGAGACCCAGTACTTC.

The chain joins TRBV5-4 to TRBJ2-7, with 9 positions matching TRBD2. This CDR3 contains 16 residues. V trimming: 3 bases; J trimming: 3 bases; junction bases outside the gene matches: 10. Germline CDR1 SGHNT, CDR2 YYREEE (reference sequence). DNA of the CDR3: TGTGCCAGCAGCTGGGGGGGCGGGAGGGCCAACTACGAGCAGTACGTC. Protein: CASSWGGGRANYEQYV.

The chain is built from TRBV19 and TRBJ1-2, with D hard to call. Trimming took off 1 base at V and 8 bases at J, with 11 bases between the two ends. The CDR3 loop spans 13 amino acids. Germline CDR1 LNHDA, CDR2 SQIVND (reference sequence). Written as DNA, the CDR3 is TGTGCCAGTAGTATAGCATCCGGGAACGGCTACACCTTC. It yields the protein CASSIASGNGYTF.

This sequence joins TRBV10-3 and TRBJ1-3; TRBD1 is a possible D gene (5 bases). Germline V gene data show CDR1 as ENHRY and CDR2 as SYGVKD. Trimming stripped 3 bases from V and 3 bases from J, with 15 bases between. This CDR3 is 16 amino acids long. The CDR3 protein is CAISDERGFGGNTIYF. The CDR3, as DNA: TGTGCCATCAGTGACGAAAGGGGTTTTGGTGGAAACACCATATATTTT.

The rearrangement uses TRBV7-9 and TRBJ1-1; D remains ambiguous. The CDR3 has 13 amino acids. The V gene's germline CDR1 is SEHNR and CDR2 FQNEAQ (reference sequence). V lost 5 bases and J 6 bases, leaving 13 bases between the germline ends. The CDR3 DNA sequence: TGTGCCAGCAGCCCTTTGGGAGCGGCTGAAGCTTTCTTT. This codes for CASSPLGAAEAFF.